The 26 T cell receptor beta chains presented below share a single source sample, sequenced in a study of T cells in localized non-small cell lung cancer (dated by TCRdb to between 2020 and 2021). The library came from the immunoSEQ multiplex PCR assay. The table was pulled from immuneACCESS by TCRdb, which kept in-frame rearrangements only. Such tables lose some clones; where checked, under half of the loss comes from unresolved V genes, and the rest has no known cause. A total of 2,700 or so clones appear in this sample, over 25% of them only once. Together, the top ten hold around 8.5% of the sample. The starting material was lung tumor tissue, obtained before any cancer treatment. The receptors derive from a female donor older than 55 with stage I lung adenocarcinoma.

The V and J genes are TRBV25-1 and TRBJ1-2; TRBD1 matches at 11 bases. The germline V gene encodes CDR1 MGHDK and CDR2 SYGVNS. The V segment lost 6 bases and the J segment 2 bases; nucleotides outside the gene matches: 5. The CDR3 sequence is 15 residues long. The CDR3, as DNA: TGTGCCAGCAGGACAGGACAGGGGGCGAACTATGGCTACACCTTC. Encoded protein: CASRTGQGANYGYTF.

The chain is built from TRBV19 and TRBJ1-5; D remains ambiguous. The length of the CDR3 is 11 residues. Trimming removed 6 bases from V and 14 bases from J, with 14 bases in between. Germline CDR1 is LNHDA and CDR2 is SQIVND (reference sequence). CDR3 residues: CASRRGSSKHF. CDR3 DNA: TGTGCCAGTAGGCGAGGGAGCTCAAAGCATTTT.

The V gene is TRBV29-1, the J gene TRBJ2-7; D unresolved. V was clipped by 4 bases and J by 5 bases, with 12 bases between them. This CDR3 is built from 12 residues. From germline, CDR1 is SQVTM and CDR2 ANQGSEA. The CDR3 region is CSVVTAADEQYV. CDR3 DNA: TGCAGCGTTGTCACGGCGGCGGACGAGCAGTACGTC.

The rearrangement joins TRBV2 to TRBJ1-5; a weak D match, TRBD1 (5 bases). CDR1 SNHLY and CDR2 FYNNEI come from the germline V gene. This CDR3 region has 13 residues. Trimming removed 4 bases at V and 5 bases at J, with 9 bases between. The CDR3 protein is CASSALGDQPQHF. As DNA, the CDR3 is TGTGCCAGCAGTGCTTTGGGGGATCAGCCCCAGCATTTT.

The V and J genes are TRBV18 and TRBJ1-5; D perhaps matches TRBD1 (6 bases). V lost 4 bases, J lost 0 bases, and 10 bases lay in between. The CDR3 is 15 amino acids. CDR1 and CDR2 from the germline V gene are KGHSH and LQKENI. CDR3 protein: CASSLTGISNQPQHF. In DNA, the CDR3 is TGTGCCAGCTCACTGACAGGAATTAGCAATCAGCCCCAGCATTTT.

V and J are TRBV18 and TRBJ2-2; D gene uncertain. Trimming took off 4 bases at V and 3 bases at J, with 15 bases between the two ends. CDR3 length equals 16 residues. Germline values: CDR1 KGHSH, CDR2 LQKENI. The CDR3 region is CASSRSAGYDTGELFF. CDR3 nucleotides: TGTGCCAGCTCACGATCCGCAGGATATGACACCGGGGAGCTGTTTTTT.

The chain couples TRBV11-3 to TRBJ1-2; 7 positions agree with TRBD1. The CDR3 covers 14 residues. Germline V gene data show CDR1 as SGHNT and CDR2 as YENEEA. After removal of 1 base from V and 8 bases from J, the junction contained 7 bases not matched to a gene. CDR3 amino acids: CASSLVTGAQGYTF. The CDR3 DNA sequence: TGTGCCAGCAGCTTAGTTACAGGGGCGCAGGGCTACACCTTC.

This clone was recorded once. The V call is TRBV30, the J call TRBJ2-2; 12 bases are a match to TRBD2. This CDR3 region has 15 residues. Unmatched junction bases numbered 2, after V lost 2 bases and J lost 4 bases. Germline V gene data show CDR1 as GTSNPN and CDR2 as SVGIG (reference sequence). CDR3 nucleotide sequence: TGTGCCTGGAGTAAGGGACTAGCGGGCACCGGGGAGCTGTTTTTT. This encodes CAWSKGLAGTGELFF. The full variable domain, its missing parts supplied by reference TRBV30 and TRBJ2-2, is SQTIHQWPATLVQPVGSPLSLECTVEGTSNPNLYWYRQAAGRGLQLLFYSVGIGQISSEVPQNLSASRPQDRQFILSSKKLLLSDSGFYLCAWSKGLAGTGELFFGEGSRLTVL.

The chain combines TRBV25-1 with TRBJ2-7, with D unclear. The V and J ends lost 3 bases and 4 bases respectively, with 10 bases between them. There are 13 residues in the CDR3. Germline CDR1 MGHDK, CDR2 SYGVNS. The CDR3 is CASSDFISYEQYV. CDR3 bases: TGTGCCAGCAGTGATTTTATAAGTTACGAGCAGTACGTC.

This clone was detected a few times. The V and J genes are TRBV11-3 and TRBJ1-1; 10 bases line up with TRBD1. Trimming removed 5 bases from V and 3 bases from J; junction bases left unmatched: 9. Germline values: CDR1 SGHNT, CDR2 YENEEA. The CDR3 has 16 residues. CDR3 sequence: CASSRGQGKGDTEAFF. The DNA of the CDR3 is TGTGCCAGCAGCCGGGGACAGGGGAAAGGGGACACTGAAGCTTTCTTT. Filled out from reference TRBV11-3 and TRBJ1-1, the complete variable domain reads EAGVVQSPRYKIIEKKQPVAFWCNPISGHNTLYWYLQNLGQGPELLIRYENEEAVDDSQLPKDRFSAERLKGVDSTLKIQPAELGDSAVYLCASSRGQGKGDTEAFFGQGTRLTVV.

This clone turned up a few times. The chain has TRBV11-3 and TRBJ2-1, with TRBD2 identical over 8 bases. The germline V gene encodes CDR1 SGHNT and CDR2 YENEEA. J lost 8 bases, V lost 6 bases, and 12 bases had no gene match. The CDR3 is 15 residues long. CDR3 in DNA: TGTGCCAGCAGGTGGGGGCTAGCGGGCACGGATGAGCAGTTCTTC. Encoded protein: CASRWGLAGTDEQFF.

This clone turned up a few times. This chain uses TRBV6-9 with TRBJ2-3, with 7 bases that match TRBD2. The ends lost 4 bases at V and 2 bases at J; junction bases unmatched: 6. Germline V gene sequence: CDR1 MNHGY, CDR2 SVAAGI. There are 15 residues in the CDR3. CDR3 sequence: CASSSRDYHTDTQYF. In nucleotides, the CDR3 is TGTGCCAGCAGTTCCCGGGACTACCACACAGATACGCAGTATTTT.

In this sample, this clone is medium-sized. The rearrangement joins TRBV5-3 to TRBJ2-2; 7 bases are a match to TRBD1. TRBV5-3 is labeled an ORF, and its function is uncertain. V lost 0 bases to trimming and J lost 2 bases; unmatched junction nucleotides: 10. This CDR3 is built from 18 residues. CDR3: CARSLAEQGPLNTGELFF. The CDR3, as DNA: TGTGCCAGAAGCTTGGCTGAACAGGGGCCCCTTAACACCGGGGAGCTGTTTTTT.

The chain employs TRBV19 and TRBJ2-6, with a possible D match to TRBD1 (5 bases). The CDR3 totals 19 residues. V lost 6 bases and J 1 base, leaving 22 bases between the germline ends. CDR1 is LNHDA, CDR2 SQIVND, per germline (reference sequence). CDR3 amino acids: CASSGFQGPVWSGANVLTF. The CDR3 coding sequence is TGTGCCAGTAGCGGTTTCCAGGGTCCCGTTTGGTCTGGGGCCAACGTCCTGACTTTC.

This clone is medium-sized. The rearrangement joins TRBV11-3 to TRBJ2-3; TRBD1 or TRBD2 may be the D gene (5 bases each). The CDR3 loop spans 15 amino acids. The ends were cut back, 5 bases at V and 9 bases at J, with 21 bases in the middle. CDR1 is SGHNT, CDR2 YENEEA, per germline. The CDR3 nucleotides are TGTGCCAGCAGCCGGATCGACTCGGGACCAGGAACGCAGTATTTT. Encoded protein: CASSRIDSGPGTQYF.

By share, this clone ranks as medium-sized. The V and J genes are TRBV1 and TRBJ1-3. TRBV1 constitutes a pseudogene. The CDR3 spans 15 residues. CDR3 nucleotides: TGCGCCAGCAGCGACGGTTCTTGGTCTGGAAACACCATATATTTT. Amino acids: CASSDGSWSGNTIYF.

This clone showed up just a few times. The CDR3, as DNA: TGTGCCAGCACACCACAGGGGGCACGAAACACCATATATTTT. Translated: CASTPQGARNTIYF. The rearrangement links TRBV11-3 to TRBJ1-3, with 9 bases matching TRBD1. Germline assignment: CDR1 SGHNT and CDR2 YENEEA. J lost 5 bases, V lost 7 bases, and 6 bases had no gene match. CDR3 length equals 14 residues. Full variable domain (remainder filled in from reference TRBV11-3 and TRBJ1-3): EAGVVQSPRYKIIEKKQPVAFWCNPISGHNTLYWYLQNLGQGPELLIRYENEEAVDDSQLPKDRFSAERLKGVDSTLKIQPAELGDSAVYLCASTPQGARNTIYFGEGSWLTVV.

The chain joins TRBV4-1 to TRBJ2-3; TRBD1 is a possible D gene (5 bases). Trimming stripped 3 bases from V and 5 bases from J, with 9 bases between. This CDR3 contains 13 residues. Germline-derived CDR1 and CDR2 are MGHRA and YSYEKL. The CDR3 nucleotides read TGCGCCAGCAGCCATCCAGGGATAGATACGCAGTATTTT. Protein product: CASSHPGIDTQYF.

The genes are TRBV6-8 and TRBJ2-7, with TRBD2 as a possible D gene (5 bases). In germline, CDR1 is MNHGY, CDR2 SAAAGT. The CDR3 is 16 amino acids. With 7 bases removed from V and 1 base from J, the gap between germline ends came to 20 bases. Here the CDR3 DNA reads TGTGCCAGCACCCTAGGGCCCGGGAAGGGTTCCTACGAGCAGTACTTC. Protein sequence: CASTLGPGKGSYEQYF.

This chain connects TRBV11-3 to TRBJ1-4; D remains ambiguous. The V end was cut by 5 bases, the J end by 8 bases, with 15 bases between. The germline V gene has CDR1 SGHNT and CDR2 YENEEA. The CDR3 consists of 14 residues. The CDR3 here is CASSPAGLTEKLFF. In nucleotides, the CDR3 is TGTGCCAGCAGCCCGGCCGGGCTTACAGAAAAACTGTTTTTT.

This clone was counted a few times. The CDR3 DNA reads as TGTGCCAGCAGTGGGGGCCTAGCGATAAACACAGATACGCAGTATTTT. It encodes CASSGGLAINTDTQYF. The chain joins TRBV6-8 to TRBJ2-3; D might be TRBD1 or TRBD2, each matching 6 bases. The CDR3 runs 16 residues. The V gene lost 5 bases and the J gene lost 2 bases, with 17 bases spanning the gap. Germline CDR1 MNHGY, CDR2 SAAAGT.

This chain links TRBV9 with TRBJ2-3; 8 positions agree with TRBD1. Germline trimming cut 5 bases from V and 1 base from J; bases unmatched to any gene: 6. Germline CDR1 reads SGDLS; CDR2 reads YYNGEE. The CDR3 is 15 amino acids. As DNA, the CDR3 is TGTGCCAGCAGTGACAGGGGTGTAGGCACAGATACGCAGTATTTT. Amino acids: CASSDRGVGTDTQYF.

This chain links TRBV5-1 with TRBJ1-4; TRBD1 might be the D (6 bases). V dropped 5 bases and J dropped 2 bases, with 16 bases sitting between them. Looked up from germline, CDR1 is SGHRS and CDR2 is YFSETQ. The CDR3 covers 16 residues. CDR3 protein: CASSNTGMATNEKLFF. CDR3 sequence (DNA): TGCGCCAGCAGTAATACAGGGATGGCGACTAATGAAAAACTGTTTTTT.

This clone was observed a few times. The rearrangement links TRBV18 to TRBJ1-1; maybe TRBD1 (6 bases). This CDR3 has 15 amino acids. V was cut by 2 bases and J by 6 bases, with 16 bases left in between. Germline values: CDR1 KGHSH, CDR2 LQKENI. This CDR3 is CASSPAGQPTSEAFF. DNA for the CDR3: TGTGCCAGCTCACCAGCCGGACAGCCAACCTCTGAAGCTTTCTTT.

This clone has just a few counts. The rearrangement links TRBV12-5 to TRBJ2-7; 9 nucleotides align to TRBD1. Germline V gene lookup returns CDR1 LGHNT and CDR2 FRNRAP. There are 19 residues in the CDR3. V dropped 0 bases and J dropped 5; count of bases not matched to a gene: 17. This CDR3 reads CASGLVPPGGNRGQDEQYF. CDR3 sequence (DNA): TGTGCTAGTGGTTTGGTACCACCCGGGGGAAACAGGGGGCAGGACGAGCAGTACTTC.

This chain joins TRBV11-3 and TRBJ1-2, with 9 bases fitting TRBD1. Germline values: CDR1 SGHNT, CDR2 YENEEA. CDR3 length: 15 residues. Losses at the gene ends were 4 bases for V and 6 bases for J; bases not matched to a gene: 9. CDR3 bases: TGTGCCAGCAGCTCGAGGGGCGGGACAGGGCATGGCTACACCTTC. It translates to CASSSRGGTGHGYTF. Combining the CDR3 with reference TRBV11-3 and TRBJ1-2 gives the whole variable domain EAGVVQSPRYKIIEKKQPVAFWCNPISGHNTLYWYLQNLGQGPELLIRYENEEAVDDSQLPKDRFSAERLKGVDSTLKIQPAELGDSAVYLCASSSRGGTGHGYTFGSGTRLTVV.